This note documents a single T cell receptor (beta chain) sequence. Antigen unknown. The germline V gene has CDR1 MDHEN and CDR2 SYDVKM. The CDR3 length is 15 residues. The V gene lost 6 bases and the J gene lost 5 bases, with 17 bases spanning the gap. Before and after PD-1 blockade, biopsies were collected from the same primary tumor site. Tumor or blood genomic DNA was sequenced, with inputs of 616 ng to 6,004 ng. The sample comes from a study of T cells in tumors after PD-1 blockade. General study findings and limits: Clonal replacement was seen across treatment, not between pre-treatment samples. Clonal replacement, not reinvigoration, is suggested for expanded exhausted CD8+ clones after therapy.

The table came from immunoSEQ multiplex PCR; TCRdb's copy has only in-frame clones and leaves some out. The sample records 9,500 to 15,000 clones, roughly 69% being singletons. The sequence was collected from a human donor with basal cell carcinoma. The chain recombines TRBV28 with TRBJ1-5; D may be TRBD1 (6 bases). This specimen was tumor tissue, taken before anti-PD-1 treatment. CDR3 loop: CASSPLGRGDQPQHF. The CDR3 region has the DNA TGTGCCAGCAGCCCACTAGGCAGGGGTGATCAGCCCCAGCATTTT.